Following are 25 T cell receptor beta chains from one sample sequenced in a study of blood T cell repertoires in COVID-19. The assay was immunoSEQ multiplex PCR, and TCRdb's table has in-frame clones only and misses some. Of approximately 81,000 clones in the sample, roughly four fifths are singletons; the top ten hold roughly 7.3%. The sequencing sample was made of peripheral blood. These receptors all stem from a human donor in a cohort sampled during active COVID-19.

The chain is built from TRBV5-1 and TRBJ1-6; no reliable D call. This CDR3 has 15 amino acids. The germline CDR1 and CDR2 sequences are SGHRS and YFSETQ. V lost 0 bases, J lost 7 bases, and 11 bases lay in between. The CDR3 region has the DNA TGCGCCAGCAGCTTGGGTCCAGATTCAAATTCACCCCTCCACTTT. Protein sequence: CASSLGPDSNSPLHF.

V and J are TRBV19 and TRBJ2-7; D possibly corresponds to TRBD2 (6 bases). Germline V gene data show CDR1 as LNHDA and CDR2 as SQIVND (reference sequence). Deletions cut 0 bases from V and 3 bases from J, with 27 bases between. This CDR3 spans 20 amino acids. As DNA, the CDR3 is TGTGCCAGTAGTATAGATTTCGGGGGTGATAAGGTCCCCAGGTTCTACGAGCAGTACTTC. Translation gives CASSIDFGGDKVPRFYEQYF.

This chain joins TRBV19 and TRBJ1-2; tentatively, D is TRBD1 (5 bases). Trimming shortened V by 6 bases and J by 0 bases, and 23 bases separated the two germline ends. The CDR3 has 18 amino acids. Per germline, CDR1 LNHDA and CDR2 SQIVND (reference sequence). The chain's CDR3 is CASRWDFKQGYANYGYTF. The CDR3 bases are TGTGCCAGTAGGTGGGACTTCAAGCAAGGGTACGCTAACTATGGCTACACCTTC.

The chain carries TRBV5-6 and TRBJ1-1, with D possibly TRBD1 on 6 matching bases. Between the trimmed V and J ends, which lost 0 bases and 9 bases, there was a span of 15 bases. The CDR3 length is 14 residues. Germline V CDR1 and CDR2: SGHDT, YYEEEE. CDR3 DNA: TGTGCCAGCAGCTTGGCGGCTCCACAGGGAAAAGCTTTCTTT. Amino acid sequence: CASSLAAPQGKAFF.

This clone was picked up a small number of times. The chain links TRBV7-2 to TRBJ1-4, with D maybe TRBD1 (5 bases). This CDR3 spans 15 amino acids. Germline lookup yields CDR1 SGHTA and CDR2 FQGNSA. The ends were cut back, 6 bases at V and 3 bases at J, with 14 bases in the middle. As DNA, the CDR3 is TGTGCCAGCAGTGACCGGGACTATGCTAATGAAAAACTGTTTTTT. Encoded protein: CASSDRDYANEKLFF.

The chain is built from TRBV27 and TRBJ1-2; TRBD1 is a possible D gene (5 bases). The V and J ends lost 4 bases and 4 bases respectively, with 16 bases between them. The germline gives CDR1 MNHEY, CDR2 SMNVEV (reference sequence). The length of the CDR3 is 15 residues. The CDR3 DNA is TGTGCCAGCAGTTCGTACGCCCGACAGACCTATGGCTACACCTTC. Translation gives CASSSYARQTYGYTF.

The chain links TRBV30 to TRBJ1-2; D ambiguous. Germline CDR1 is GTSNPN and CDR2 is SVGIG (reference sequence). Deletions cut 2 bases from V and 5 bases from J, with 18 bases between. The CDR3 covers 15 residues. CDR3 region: CAWSPEESRHYGYTF. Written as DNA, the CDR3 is TGTGCCTGGAGTCCAGAGGAAAGTCGCCATTATGGCTACACCTTC.

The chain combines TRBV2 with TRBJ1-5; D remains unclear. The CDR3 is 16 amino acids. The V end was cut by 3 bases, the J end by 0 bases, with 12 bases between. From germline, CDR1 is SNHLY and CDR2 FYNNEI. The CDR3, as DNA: TGTGCCAGCAGTGACTCCCGCGGTTATAGCAATCAGCCCCAGCATTTT. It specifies CASSDSRGYSNQPQHF.

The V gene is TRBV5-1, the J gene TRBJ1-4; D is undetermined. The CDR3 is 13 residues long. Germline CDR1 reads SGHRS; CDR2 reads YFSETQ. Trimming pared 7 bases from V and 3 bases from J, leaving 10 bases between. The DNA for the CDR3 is TGCGCCAGCCGAGGTTTGTCTAATGAAAAACTGTTTTTT. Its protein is CASRGLSNEKLFF.

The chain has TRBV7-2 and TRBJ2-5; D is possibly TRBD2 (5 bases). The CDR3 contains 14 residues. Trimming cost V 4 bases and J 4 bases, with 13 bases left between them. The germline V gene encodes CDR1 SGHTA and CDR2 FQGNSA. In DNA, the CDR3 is TGTGCCAGCAGCTCCGGGATGCAAGGAGAGACCCAGTACTTC. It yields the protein CASSSGMQGETQYF.

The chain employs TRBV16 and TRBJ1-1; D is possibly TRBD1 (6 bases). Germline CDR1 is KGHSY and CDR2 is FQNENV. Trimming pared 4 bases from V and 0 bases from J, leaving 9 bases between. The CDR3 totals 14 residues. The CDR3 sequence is CASSPGTLNTEAFF. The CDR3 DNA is TGTGCCAGCAGCCCCGGGACATTGAACACTGAAGCTTTCTTT.

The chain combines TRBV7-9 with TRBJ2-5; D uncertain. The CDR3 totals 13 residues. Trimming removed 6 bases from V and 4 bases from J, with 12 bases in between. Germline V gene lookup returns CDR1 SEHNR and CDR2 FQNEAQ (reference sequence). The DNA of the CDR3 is TGTGCCAGCAGTTACTTTGCACCAGAGACCCAGTACTTC. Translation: CASSYFAPETQYF.

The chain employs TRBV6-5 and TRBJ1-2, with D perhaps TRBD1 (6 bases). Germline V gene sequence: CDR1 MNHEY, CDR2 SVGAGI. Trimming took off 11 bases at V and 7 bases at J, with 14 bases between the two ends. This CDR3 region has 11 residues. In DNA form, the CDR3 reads TGTGCCGGGAGGGGGGTTGGTGGCTACACCTTC. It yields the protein CAGRGVGGYTF.

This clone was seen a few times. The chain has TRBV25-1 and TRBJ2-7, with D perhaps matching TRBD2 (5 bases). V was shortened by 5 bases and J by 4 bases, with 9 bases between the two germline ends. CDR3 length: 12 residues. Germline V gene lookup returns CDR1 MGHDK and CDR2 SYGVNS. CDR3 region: CASSWTGYEQYF. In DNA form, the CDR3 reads TGTGCCAGCAGTTGGACGGGATACGAGCAGTACTTC.

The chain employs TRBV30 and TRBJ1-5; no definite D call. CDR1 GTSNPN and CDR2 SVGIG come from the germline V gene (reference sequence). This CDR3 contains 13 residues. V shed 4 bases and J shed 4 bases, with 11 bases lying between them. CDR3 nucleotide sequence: TGTGCCTGGACAACAAGGGAGAATCAGCCCCAGCATTTT. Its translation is CAWTTRENQPQHF.

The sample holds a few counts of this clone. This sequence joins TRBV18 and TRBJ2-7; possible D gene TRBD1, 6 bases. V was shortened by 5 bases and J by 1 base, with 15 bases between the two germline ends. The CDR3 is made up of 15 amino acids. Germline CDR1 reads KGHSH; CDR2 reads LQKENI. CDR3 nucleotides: TGTGCCAGCTCAACTCAGACAGGACCGTCCTACGAGCAGTACTTC. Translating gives CASSTQTGPSYEQYF.

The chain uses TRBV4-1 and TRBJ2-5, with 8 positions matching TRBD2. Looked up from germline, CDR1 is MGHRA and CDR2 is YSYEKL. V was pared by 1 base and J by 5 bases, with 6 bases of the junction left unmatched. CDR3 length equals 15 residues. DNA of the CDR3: TGCGCCAGCAGCCAAGGCCTCCGGGGGGGTGAGACCCAGTACTTC. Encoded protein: CASSQGLRGGETQYF.

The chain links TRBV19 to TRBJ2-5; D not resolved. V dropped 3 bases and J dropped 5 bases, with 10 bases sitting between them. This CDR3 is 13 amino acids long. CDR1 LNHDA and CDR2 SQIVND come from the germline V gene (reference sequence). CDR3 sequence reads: CASSIRLWETQYF. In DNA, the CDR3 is TGTGCCAGTAGTATCCGCCTATGGGAGACCCAGTACTTC.

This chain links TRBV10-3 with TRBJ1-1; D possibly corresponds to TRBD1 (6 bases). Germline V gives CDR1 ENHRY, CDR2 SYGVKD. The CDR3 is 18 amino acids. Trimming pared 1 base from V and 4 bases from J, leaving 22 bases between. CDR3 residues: CAISEWSTRGSGGTEAFF. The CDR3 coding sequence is TGTGCCATCAGTGAGTGGTCAACTAGGGGGAGCGGTGGCACTGAAGCTTTCTTT.

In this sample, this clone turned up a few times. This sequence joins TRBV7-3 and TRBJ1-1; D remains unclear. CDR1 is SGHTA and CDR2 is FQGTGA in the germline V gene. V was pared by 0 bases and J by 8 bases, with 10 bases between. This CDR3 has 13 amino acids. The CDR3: CASSLTPEAEAFF. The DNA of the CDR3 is TGTGCCAGCAGCTTAACGCCGGAAGCGGAAGCTTTCTTT.

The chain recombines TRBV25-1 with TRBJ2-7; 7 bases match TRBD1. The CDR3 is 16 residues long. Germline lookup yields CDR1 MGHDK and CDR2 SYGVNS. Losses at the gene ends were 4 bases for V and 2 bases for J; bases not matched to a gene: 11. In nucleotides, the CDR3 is TGTGCCAGCAGTGGGGCGCCAGGGACAGACACCTACGAGCAGTACTTC. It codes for CASSGAPGTDTYEQYF.

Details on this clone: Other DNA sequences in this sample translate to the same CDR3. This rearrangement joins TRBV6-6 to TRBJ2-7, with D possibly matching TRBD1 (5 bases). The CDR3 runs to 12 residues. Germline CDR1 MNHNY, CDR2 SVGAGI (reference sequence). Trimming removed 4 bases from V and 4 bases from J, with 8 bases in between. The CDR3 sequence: CASSSDSYEQYF. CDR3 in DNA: TGTGCCAGCAGTTCAGACAGTTACGAGCAGTACTTC.

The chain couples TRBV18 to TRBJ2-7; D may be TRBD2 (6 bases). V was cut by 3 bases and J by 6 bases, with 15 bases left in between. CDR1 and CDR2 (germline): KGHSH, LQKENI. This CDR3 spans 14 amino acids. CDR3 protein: CASSPGGRGPEQYF. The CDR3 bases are TGTGCCAGCTCACCCGGGGGACGGGGACCCGAGCAGTACTTC. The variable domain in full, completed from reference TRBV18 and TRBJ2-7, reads NAGVMQNPRHLVRRRGQEARLRCSPMKGHSHVYWYRQLPEEGLKFMVYLQKENIIDESGMPKERFSAEFPKEGPSILRIQQVVRGDSAAYFCASSPGGRGPEQYFGPGTRLTVT.

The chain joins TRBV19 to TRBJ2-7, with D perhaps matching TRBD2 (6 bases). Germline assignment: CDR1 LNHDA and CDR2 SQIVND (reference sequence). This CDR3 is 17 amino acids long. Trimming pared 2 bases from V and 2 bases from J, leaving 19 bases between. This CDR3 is CASSIQLNRDWPYEQYF. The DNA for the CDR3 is TGTGCCAGTAGTATACAACTAAACCGGGACTGGCCCTACGAGCAGTACTTC.

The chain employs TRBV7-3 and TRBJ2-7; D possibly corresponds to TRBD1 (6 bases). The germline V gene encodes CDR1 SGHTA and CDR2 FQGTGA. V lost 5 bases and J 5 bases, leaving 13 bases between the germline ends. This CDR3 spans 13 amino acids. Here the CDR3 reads CASSVLGAHEQYF. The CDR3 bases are TGTGCCAGCAGCGTGCTGGGGGCTCACGAGCAGTACTTC.